The 30 T cell receptor beta chains listed next were all sequenced from one sample in a study of blood T cells in healthy people across ages. The use of a sample-barcoded 5' primer and a J-beta primer mix characterized a second PCR of 7 to 11 cycles. Via MiXCR, TCRdb re-called the 5' RACE reads, giving one row per CDR3 protein. The sample has about 640,000 distinct CDR3 sequences; around 31% are singletons. Sequencing was carried out using blood. The receptors stem from a woman aged 80 or over in good health.

This clonotype was observed many times. V usage is TRBV20-1 and J usage is TRBJ2-1; the match to TRBD2 covers 11 bases. V trimming: 1 base; J trimming: 4 bases; junction bases outside the gene matches: 3. Germline CDR1 and CDR2: DFQATT and SNEGSKA (reference sequence). There are 15 residues in the CDR3. This CDR3 is CSARVAGGSYNEQFF. For the CDR3, the DNA is TGCAGTGCTAGAGTAGCGGGGGGGTCATACAATGAGCAGTTCTTC.

The table lists this clonotype with a few counts. The chain recombines TRBV9 with TRBJ1-1, with D perhaps TRBD1 (5 bases). CDR1 is SGDLS and CDR2 is YYNGEE in the germline V gene. The CDR3 spans 13 residues. Trimming removed 4 bases at V and 4 bases at J, with 11 bases between. The CDR3 loop is CASSKPGLTEAFF. CDR3 DNA sequence: TGTGCCAGCAGCAAACCGGGGCTCACTGAAGCTTTCTTT. Full variable domain (remainder filled in from reference TRBV9 and TRBJ1-1): DSGVTQTPKHLITATGQRVTLRCSPRSGDLSVYWYQQSLDQGLQFLIQYYNGEERAKGNILERFSAQQFPDLHSELNLSSLELGDSALYFCASSKPGLTEAFFGQGTRLTVV.

This clonotype was seen many times. V gene TRBV7-7 combines with J gene TRBJ2-5; D is possibly TRBD2 (5 bases). CDR3 length equals 16 residues. Germline-derived CDR1 and CDR2 are SSHAT and FNYEAQ (reference sequence). Trimming took off 2 bases at V and 1 base at J, with 14 bases between the two ends. The CDR3 DNA is TGTGCCAGCAGCTTATCTCACGGACGGGGCCAAGAGACCCAGTACTTC. It translates to CASSLSHGRGQETQYF.

Remarks on this clonotype: Being one base from a much bigger clone, this may be a read error. The chain links TRBV24-1 to TRBJ1-2, with D hard to call. Germline-derived CDR1 and CDR2 are KGHDR and SFDVKD. CDR3 length: 11 residues. The CDR3 DNA reads TGTGCCACCAGTGATTTGAAGGTCTACATCTTC. Amino acid sequence: CATSDLKVYIF.

Details on this clonotype: One base away lies a much larger clone, so this may be a sequencing read error. The chain employs TRBV7-9 and TRBJ2-6; D not certain. CDR1 is SEHNR and CDR2 is FQNEAQ in the germline V gene (reference sequence). The CDR3 has 15 amino acids. V lost 4 bases and J lost 6, with 13 bases in between. Here the CDR3 reads CASSSLGAVANVLTF. In DNA form, the CDR3 reads TGTGCCAGCAGCTCTCTTGGAGCTGTGGCCAACGTCCTGACTTTC.

This clonotype was recorded at least ten times. J is TRBJ1-2 and V is TRBV6-6, with D unresolved. V lost 0 bases and J 0 bases, leaving 8 bases between the germline ends. The CDR3 has 15 residues. CDR1 is MNHNY and CDR2 is SVGAGI in the germline V gene (reference sequence). The CDR3 loop is CASSYSIDTNYGYTF. The CDR3 DNA reads as TGTGCCAGCAGTTACTCGATTGATACTAACTATGGCTACACCTTC.

This clonotype was recorded a few times. This could be a read error, since a much larger clone is one nucleotide away. V and J are TRBV20-1 and TRBJ2-1; 8 bases align to TRBD1. The germline CDR1 and CDR2 sequences are DFQATT and SNEGSKA (reference sequence). The CDR3 loop spans 14 amino acids. CDR3 sequence: CSARDRQGFNGQFF. Here the CDR3 DNA reads TGCAGTGCTAGAGACCGACAGGGGTTCAATGGGCAGTTCTTC.

V usage is TRBV20-1 and J usage is TRBJ2-5; TRBD1 or TRBD2 may be the D gene (5 bases each). With 3 bases removed from V and 5 bases from J, the gap between germline ends came to 10 bases. From germline, CDR1 is DFQATT and CDR2 SNEGSKA (reference sequence). The CDR3 length is 12 residues. The CDR3 is CSASLGAETQYF. The CDR3 bases are TGCAGTGCTAGTCTCGGGGCGGAGACCCAGTACTTC.

J is TRBJ1-5 and V is TRBV28; D might be TRBD1 (5 bases). The CDR3 has 15 amino acids. Germline V gene lookup returns CDR1 MDHEN and CDR2 SYDVKM. V gave up 3 bases and J gave up 4 bases, with 13 bases separating them. DNA for the CDR3: TGTGCCAGCAGTTTCGGGCAGGGTCGAAATCAGCCCCAGCATTTT. Residues: CASSFGQGRNQPQHF.

This clonotype has just one count. The V and J genes are TRBV6-6 and TRBJ2-2, with no clear D. The V and J ends lost 4 bases and 4 bases respectively, with 16 bases between them. Germline loops: CDR1 MNHNY, CDR2 SVGAGI (reference sequence). The CDR3 extends over 16 amino acids. This chain's CDR3 is CASSLYKEMGTGELFF. CDR3 sequence (DNA): TGTGCCAGCAGTTTGTACAAGGAAATGGGCACCGGGGAGCTGTTTTTT.

This clonotype came up many times. In DNA, the CDR3 is TGCAGTGCTGCCTCCGGGACAGGGGGCTGGCAGCCCCAGCATTTT. Translated: CSAASGTGGWQPQHF. V gene TRBV20-1 combines with J gene TRBJ1-5, with 12 positions matching TRBD1. Germline V gene sequence: CDR1 DFQATT, CDR2 SNEGSKA (reference sequence). There are 15 residues in the CDR3. Trimming took 5 bases from V and 7 from J; bases not matched to a gene: 9.

The table lists this clonotype with a few counts. The chain joins TRBV24-1 to TRBJ2-5; no reliable D call. Germline CDR1 is KGHDR and CDR2 is SFDVKD. V shed 6 bases and J shed 11 bases, with 18 bases lying between them. The length of the CDR3 is 13 residues. In DNA, the CDR3 is TGTGCCACCAGTCCCCCGTTGGGTCATGAGCAGTACTTC. It codes for CATSPPLGHEQYF.

This clonotype has just a few counts. This sequence joins TRBV30 and TRBJ1-6, with D unresolved. The germline V and J ends were trimmed by 2 bases and 6 bases, with 11 bases remaining between them. This CDR3 has 14 residues. From germline, CDR1 is GTSNPN and CDR2 SVGIG (reference sequence). The CDR3 DNA reads as TGTGCCTGGAGTAGGACGGGCGGTAATTCACCCCTCCACTTT. This codes for CAWSRTGGNSPLHF.

This sequence joins TRBV27 and TRBJ2-1; 8 bases line up with TRBD2. From germline, CDR1 is MNHEY and CDR2 SMNVEV (reference sequence). The CDR3 runs 13 residues. V lost 6 bases, J lost 9 bases, and 7 bases stayed unmatched. CDR3 amino acids: CASSRNGRGEQFF. The DNA for the CDR3 is TGTGCCAGCAGCCGGAACGGGAGGGGTGAGCAGTTCTTC.

The sample holds many counts of this clonotype. The rearrangement uses TRBV5-1 and TRBJ2-3; no definite D call. The CDR3 is 16 amino acids. The V end was cut by 0 bases, the J end by 3 bases, with 14 bases between. Germline V gene data show CDR1 as SGHRS and CDR2 as YFSETQ. CDR3 nucleotides: TGCGCCAGCAGCTTGGTTCGGCCGGCAGCTACAGATACGCAGTATTTT. Translation gives CASSLVRPAATDTQYF.

In its sample, this clonotype was seen many times. The chain is built from TRBV7-2 and TRBJ1-1; the D is unclear. Trimming left V 1 base short and J 3 bases short, with 9 bases between. CDR3 length equals 14 residues. The V gene's germline CDR1 is SGHTA and CDR2 FQGNSA. The DNA for the CDR3 is TGTGCCAGCAGCTTAGTTAGGCAGGACACTGAAGCTTTCTTT. As protein: CASSLVRQDTEAFF.

With regard to this clonotype: It may be a read error: a sequence one base away is much more abundant. The rearrangement joins TRBV20-1 to TRBJ1-6; D is unresolved. Germline CDR1 and CDR2: DFQATT and SNEGSKA (reference sequence). This CDR3 is built from 13 residues. The CDR3 DNA reads TGCAGTGCTAGCCCCAGTTATAATTCACCCCCCCACTTT. Amino acids: CSASPSYNSPPHF.

This chain joins TRBV6-1 and TRBJ2-5; D may match TRBD1 or TRBD2 (5 bases each). Germline CDR1 is MNHNS and CDR2 is SASEGT. Trimming shortened V by 4 bases and J by 8 bases, and 14 bases separated the two germline ends. The CDR3 extends over 13 amino acids. CDR3 sequence: CASSATRDRTQYF. DNA for the CDR3: TGTGCCAGCAGTGCAACTAGGGACCGCACCCAGTACTTC.

This chain connects TRBV5-1 to TRBJ2-2; 7 nucleotides line up with TRBD1. V dropped 3 bases and J dropped 2; count of bases not matched to a gene: 7. The CDR3 runs to 16 residues. Germline V gives CDR1 SGHRS, CDR2 YFSETQ. The CDR3 here is CASSWGTVENTGELFF. The CDR3 region has the DNA TGCGCCAGCAGCTGGGGGACAGTCGAAAACACCGGGGAGCTGTTTTTT.

The chain employs TRBV20-1 and TRBJ2-1; 12 nucleotides align to TRBD2. Germline V lookup: CDR1 DFQATT, CDR2 SNEGSKA (reference sequence). The CDR3 contains 15 residues. The chain's CDR3 is CRAPPSGGAHNEQFF. CDR3 bases: TGCAGGGCCCCTCCTAGCGGGGGGGCCCACAATGAGCAGTTCTTC.

Concerning this clonotype itself: This could be a read error, since a much larger clone is one nucleotide away. V usage is TRBV20-1 and J usage is TRBJ2-6; tentatively, D is TRBD1 (7 bases). The length of the CDR3 is 16 residues. Germline V CDR1 and CDR2: DFQATT, SNEGSKA (reference sequence). The CDR3 DNA is TGCAGTGCGCGGGACAGCGGCGTCGCTGGGGCCAACGTCCGGACTTTC. Translated: CSARDSGVAGANVRTF.

Comments on this clonotype: Compared with germline, one end of the junction differs, possibly owing to a read error. The V call is TRBV5-6, the J call TRBJ2-5, with D perhaps given as TRBD1 or TRBD2 (5 bases each). Germline V lookup: CDR1 SGHDT, CDR2 YYEEEE. The CDR3 sequence is 13 residues long. The CDR3 DNA is TGTGCCGGCAGCGCCGGGACCGCGGAGACCCAGTACTTC. Translating it yields CAGSAGTAETQYF.

This clonotype has ten or more counts. The rearrangement joins TRBV3-1 to TRBJ1-1; unclear D gene. Germline-derived CDR1 and CDR2 are LGHDT and YNNKEL (reference sequence). This CDR3 is 14 amino acids long. V was clipped by 4 bases and J by 1 base, with 10 bases between them. This CDR3 is CASSPWATNTEAFF. DNA for the CDR3: TGTGCCAGCAGCCCTTGGGCCACGAACACTGAAGCTTTCTTT.

This clonotype was recorded at least ten times. The rearrangement joins TRBV29-1 to TRBJ2-1, with a weak D call TRBD1 (6 bases). This CDR3 region has 14 residues. V was trimmed by 0 bases and J by 4 bases, leaving 10 bases between them. Looked up from germline, CDR1 is SQVTM and CDR2 is ANQGSEA. The CDR3 spells CSVEEGQGYNEQFF. Written as DNA, the CDR3 is TGCAGCGTTGAAGAAGGCCAGGGGTACAATGAGCAGTTCTTC.

This clonotype was recorded at least ten times. The junction shows a germline mismatch at one end, possibly a read error. This rearrangement joins TRBV29-1 to TRBJ2-5; TRBD2 agrees at 8 bases. The CDR3 length is 12 residues. The V gene's germline CDR1 is SQVTM and CDR2 ANQGSEA. The CDR3 protein is CSVALAGETQYF. CDR3 coding DNA: TGCAGTGTTGCGCTAGCGGGTGAGACCCAGTACTTC.

The V call is TRBV7-8, the J call TRBJ1-2; 9 bases line up with TRBD1. Germline loops: CDR1 SGHVS, CDR2 FQNEAQ. This CDR3 contains 15 residues. J lost 5 bases, V lost 5 bases, and 9 bases had no gene match. The CDR3 reads CASSINVGQGYGYTF. CDR3 in DNA: TGTGCCAGCAGCATTAATGTAGGACAGGGGTATGGCTACACCTTC.

This clonotype showed up many times. The chain combines TRBV29-1 with TRBJ1-5; no reliable D call. This CDR3 contains 13 residues. Germline V gives CDR1 SQVTM, CDR2 ANQGSEA. V shed 7 bases and J shed 4 bases, with 14 bases lying between them. CDR3 bases: TGCAGCGCTCGAGGTAGTTCGAATCAGCCCCAGCATTTT. It is translated as CSARGSSNQPQHF.

The genes are TRBV12-3 or TRBV12-4 and TRBJ2-5; tentatively, D is TRBD2 (6 bases). The CDR3 runs to 13 residues. Trimming removed 2 bases at V and 10 bases at J, with 14 bases between. CDR3 nucleotides: TGTGCCAGCAGTTTATCTACTAGCAATGACCAGTACTTC. Its translation is CASSLSTSNDQYF.

This clonotype has more than one count but fewer than ten. The rearrangement links TRBV4-1 to TRBJ2-1; TRBD2 aligns across 11 bases. CDR1 MGHRA and CDR2 YSYEKL come from the germline V gene. With V trimmed by 3 bases and J by 4 bases, 2 bases remained unmatched. The CDR3 is made up of 15 amino acids. CDR3: CASSHLAGGYNEQFF. Here the CDR3 DNA reads TGCGCCAGCAGCCATCTAGCGGGGGGATACAATGAGCAGTTCTTC.

This clonotype was observed at least ten times. The chain's CDR3 is CASSLEPGETQYF. The CDR3 DNA sequence: TGTGCCAGCAGCTTAGAACCTGGGGAGACCCAGTACTTC. The chain links TRBV7-9 to TRBJ2-5; D remains ambiguous. Germline CDR1 is SEHNR and CDR2 is FQNEAQ (reference sequence). Trimming pared 1 base from V and 5 bases from J, leaving 8 bases between. The CDR3 runs 13 residues.